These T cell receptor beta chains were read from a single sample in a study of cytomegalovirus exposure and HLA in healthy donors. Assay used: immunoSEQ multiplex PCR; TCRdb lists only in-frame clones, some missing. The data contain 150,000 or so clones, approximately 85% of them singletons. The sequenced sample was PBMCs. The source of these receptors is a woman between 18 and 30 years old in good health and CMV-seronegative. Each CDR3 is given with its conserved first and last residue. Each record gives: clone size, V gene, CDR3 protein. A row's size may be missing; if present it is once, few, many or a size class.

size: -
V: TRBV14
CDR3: CASSPGQYGYTF

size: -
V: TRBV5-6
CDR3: CASSRWTGGEQYF

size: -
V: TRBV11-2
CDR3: CASSPRQAGEQYF

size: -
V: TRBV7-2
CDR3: CASSWDTGRETQYF

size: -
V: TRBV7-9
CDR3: CASSLSGQGVLAGYEQYF

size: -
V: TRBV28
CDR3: CASRPGMSEQYF

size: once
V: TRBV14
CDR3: CASSQWGGETQYF

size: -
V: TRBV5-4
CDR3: CASGLTSGVPDTQYF

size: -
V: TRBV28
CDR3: CASTLGGGDTYEQYF

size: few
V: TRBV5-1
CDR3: CASSLGRGQGNTIYF

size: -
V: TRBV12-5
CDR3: CASGLVAGRYTGELFF

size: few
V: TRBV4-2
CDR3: CASSRGGAVSTYEQYF

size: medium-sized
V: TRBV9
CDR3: CASSVRTGLTGELFF

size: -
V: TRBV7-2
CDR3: CASSSQVLSYEQYF

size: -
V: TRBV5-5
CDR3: CASSLWRQGASNTIYF

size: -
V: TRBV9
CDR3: CASSVAGRAYEQYF

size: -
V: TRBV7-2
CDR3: CASSLGLAGARGGSQYF

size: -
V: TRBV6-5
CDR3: CASSSNRGPTEAFF

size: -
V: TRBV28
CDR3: CASSFPTGANYGYTF

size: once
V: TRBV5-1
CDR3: CASSRGDQNTGELFF

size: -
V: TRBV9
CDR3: CASSVVTNTGELFF

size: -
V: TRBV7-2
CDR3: CASSLYRDREKLFF

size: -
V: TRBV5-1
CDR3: CASRTTGGSYEQYF

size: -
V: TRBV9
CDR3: CASSAGTGGLNTEAFF

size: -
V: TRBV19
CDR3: CASSYSGANVLTF

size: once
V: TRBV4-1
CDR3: CASSQEGSGGRWETQYF

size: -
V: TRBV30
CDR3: CAWSPGTGAGYGYTF

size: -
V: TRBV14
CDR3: CASSRRQGYYNEQFF

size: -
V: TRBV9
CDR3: CASSVGSGSYNEQFF

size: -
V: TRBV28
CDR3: CASSFQVPYGYTF

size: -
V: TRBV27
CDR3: CASSLFEVPRYEQYF

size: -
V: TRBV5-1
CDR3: CASSPISGSPRETQYF

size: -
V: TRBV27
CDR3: CASSLSWGNYGYTF

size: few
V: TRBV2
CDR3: CASSESGMEDTF

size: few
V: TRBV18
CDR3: CASSPGVKQETQYF

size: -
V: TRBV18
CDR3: CASSPPAGPSQPQHF